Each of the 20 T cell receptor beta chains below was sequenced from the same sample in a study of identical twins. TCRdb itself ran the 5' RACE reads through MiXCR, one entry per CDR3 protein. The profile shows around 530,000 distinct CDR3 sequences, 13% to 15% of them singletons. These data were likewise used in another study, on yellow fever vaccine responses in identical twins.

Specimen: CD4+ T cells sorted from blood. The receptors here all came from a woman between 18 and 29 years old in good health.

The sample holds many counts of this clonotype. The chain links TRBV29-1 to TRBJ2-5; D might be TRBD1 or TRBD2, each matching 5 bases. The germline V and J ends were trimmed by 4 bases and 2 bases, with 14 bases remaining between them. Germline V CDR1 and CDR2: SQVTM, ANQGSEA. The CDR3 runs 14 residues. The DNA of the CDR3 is TGCAGCGTTGCCCCCGGGACGACTCAAGAGACCCAGTACTTC. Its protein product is CSVAPGTTQETQYF.

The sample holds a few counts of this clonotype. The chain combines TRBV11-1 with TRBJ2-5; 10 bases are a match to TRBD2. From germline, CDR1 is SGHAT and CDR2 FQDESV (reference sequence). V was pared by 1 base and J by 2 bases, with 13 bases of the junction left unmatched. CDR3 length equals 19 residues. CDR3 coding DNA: TGTGCCAGCAGCTTAGGGCGTCTAGCGGGAGCCAAGGGGCAAGAGACCCAGTACTTC. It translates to CASSLGRLAGAKGQETQYF.

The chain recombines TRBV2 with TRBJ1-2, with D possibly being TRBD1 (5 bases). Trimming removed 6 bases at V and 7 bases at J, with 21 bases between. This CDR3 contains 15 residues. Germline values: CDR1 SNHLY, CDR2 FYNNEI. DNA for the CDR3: TGTGCCAGCAGCCCCGGGGGTAGCCAGGGATTTGGCTACACCTTC. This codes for CASSPGGSQGFGYTF.

The CDR3 region has the DNA TGTGCCAGCAGCTGGGGGGGCCTTTCTGGAAAACTGTTTTTT. Its translation: CASSWGGLSGKLFF. The chain joins TRBV5-6 to TRBJ1-4; tentative D call: TRBD1 (6 bases). CDR1 SGHDT and CDR2 YYEEEE come from the germline V gene. V lost 3 bases and J 10 bases, leaving 16 bases between the germline ends. The CDR3 is made up of 14 amino acids.

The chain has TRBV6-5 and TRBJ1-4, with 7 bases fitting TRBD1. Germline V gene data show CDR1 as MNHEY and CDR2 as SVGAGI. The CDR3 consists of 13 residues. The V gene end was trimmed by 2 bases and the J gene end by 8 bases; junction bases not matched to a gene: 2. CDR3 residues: CASSYATGEKLFF. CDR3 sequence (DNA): TGTGCCAGCAGTTACGCGACAGGGGAAAAACTGTTTTTT.

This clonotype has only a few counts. DNA of the CDR3: TGTGCCAGCAGTTTATCTCGTGGACTGGCTAATGAAAAACTGTTTTTT. Residues: CASSLSRGLANEKLFF. The V call is TRBV27, the J call TRBJ1-4, with D unclear. Germline V gives CDR1 MNHEY, CDR2 SMNVEV (reference sequence). Deletions cut 0 bases from V and 3 bases from J, with 11 bases between. CDR3 length equals 16 residues.

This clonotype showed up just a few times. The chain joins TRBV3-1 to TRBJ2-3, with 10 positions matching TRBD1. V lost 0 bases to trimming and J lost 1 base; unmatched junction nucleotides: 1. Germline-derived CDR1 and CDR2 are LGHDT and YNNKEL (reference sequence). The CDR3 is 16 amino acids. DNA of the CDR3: TGTGCCAGCAGCCAAGAAGGGACAGGGGGCACAGATACGCAGTATTTT. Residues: CASSQEGTGGTDTQYF.

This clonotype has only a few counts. In DNA form, the CDR3 reads TGTGCCAGCAGTGAAGGGGACTACACAGATACGCAGTATTTT. Translated: CASSEGDYTDTQYF. V is TRBV2 and J is TRBJ2-3; 7 positions match TRBD2. J lost 2 bases, V lost 1 base, and 0 bases had no gene match. The CDR3 totals 14 residues. Germline V gives CDR1 SNHLY, CDR2 FYNNEI.

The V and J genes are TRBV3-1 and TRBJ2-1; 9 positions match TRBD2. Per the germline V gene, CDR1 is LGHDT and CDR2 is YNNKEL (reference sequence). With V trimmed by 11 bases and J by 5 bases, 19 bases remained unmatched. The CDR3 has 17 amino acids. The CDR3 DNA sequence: TGTGCCTGCTCCCAAGATCGTGGGCGGGAGGGAAACAATGAGCAGTTCTTC. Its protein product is CACSQDRGREGNNEQFF.

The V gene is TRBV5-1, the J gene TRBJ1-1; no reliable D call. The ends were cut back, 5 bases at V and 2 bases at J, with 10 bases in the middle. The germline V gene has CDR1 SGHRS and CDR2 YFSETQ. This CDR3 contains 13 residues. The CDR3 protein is CASRGVGNTEAFF. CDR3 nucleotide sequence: TGCGCCAGCAGGGGAGTGGGTAACACTGAAGCTTTCTTT.

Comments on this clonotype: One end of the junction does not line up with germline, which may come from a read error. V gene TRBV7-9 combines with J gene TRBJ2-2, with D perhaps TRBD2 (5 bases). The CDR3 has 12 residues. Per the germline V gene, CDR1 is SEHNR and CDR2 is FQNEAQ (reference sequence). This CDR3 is CASSLSFGELVF. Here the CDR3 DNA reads TGTGCCAGCAGCTTAAGTTTCGGGGAGCTGGTTTTT.

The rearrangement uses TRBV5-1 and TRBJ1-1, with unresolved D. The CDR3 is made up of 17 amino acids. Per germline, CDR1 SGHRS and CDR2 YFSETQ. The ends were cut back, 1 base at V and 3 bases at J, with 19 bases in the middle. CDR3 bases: TGCGCCAGCAGCTTGAGATTGACTCTCGGAGGTGACACTGAAGCTTTCTTT. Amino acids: CASSLRLTLGGDTEAFF.

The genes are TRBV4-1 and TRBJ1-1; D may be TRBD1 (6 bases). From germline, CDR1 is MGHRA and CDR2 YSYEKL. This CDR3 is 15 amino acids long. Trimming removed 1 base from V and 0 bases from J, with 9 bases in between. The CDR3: CASSQARGVNTEAFF. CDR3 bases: TGCGCCAGCAGCCAAGCCAGGGGAGTGAACACTGAAGCTTTCTTT.

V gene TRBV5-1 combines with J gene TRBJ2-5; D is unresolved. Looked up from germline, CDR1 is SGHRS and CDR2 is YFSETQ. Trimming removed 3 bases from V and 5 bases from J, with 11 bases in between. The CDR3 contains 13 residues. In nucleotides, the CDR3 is TGCGCCAGCAGCTCATCTGGGCACGAGACCCAGTACTTC. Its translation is CASSSSGHETQYF. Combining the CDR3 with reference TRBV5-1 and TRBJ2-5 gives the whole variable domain KAGVTQTPRYLIKTRGQQVTLSCSPISGHRSVSWYQQTPGQGLQFLFEYFSETQRNKGNFPGRFSGRQFSNSRSEMNVSTLELGDSALYLCASSSSGHETQYFGPGTRLLVL.

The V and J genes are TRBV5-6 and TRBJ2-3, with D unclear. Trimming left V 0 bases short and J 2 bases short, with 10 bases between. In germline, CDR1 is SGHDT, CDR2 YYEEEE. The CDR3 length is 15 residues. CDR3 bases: TGTGCCAGCAGCTTGGGTCAGAGGAACACAGATACGCAGTATTTT. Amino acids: CASSLGQRNTDTQYF.

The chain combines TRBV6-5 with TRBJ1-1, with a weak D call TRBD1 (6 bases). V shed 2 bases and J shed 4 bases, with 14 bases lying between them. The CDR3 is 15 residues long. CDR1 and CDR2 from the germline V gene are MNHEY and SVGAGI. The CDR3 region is CASSYVGGGRTEAFF. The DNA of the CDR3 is TGTGCCAGCAGTTACGTCGGAGGGGGTCGCACTGAAGCTTTCTTT.

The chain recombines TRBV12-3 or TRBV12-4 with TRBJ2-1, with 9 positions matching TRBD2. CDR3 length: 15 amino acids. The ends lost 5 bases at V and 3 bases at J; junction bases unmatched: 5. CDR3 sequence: CASSQRGAGYNEQFF. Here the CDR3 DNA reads TGTGCCAGCAGTCAGCGGGGGGCCGGCTACAATGAGCAGTTCTTC.

The CDR3 region is CASIRFLGETQYF. CDR3 in DNA: TGTGCCAGCATCCGTTTCCTAGGAGAGACCCAGTACTTC. This chain joins TRBV6-1 and TRBJ2-5, with unresolved D. V was clipped by 7 bases and J by 4 bases, with 13 bases between them. CDR3 length: 13 residues. Germline V lookup: CDR1 MNHNS, CDR2 SASEGT.

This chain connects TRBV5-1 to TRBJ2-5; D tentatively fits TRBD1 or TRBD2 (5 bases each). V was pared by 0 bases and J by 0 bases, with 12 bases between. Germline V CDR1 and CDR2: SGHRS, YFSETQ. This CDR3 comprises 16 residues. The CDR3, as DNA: TGCGCCAGCAGCTTGGCCGGGGCTCGATACCAAGAGACCCAGTACTTC. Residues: CASSLAGARYQETQYF.

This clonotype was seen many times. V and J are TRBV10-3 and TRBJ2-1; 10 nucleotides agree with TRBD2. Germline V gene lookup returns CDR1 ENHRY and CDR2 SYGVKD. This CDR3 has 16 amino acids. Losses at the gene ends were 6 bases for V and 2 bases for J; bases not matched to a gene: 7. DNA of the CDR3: TGTGCCATCAGGGGAGCTAGCGGGGGCGCCTACAATGAGCAGTTCTTC. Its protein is CAIRGASGGAYNEQFF.